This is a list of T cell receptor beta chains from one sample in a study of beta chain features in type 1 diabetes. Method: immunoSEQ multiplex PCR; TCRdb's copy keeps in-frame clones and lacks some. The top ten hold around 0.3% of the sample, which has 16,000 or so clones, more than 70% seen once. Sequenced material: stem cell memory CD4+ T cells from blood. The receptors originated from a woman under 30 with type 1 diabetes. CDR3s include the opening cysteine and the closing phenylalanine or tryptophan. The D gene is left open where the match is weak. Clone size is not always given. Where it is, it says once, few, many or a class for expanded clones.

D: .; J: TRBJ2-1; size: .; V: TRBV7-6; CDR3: CASSLVRVRGRDSYNEQFF; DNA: TGTGCCAGCAGCTTGGTTCGGGTTAGGGGGAGGGACTCCTACAATGAGCAGTTCTTC
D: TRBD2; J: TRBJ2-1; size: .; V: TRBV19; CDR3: CASTDTKLAGVGGEQFF; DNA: TGTGCCAGTACCGATACCAAACTAGCGGGAGTGGGGGGTGAGCAGTTCTTC
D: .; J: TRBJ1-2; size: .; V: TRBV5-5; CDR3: CASSLVDPGHYGYTF; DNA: TGTGCCAGCAGCTTGGTTGACCCAGGCCACTATGGCTACACCTTC
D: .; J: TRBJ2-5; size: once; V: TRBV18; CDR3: CASSPGFQETQYF; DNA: TGTGCCAGCTCACCCGGGTTCCAAGAGACCCAGTACTTC
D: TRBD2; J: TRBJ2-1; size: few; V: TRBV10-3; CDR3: CAIRPGLAGGAYNEQFF; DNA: TGTGCCATCAGGCCAGGACTAGCGGGAGGAGCCTACAATGAGCAGTTCTTC
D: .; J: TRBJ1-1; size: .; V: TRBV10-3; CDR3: CAISVRGPTGGEAFF; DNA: TGTGCCATCAGCGTCCGGGGCCCCACGGGAGGTGAAGCTTTCTTT
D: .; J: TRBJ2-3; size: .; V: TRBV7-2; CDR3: CASSSVRGPPTGQYF; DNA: TGTGCCAGCAGCAGCGTTCGGGGTCCCCCGACCGGGCAGTATTTT
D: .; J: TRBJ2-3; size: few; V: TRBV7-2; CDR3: CASSSGNSDTQYF; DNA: TGTGCCAGCAGCTCGGGTAACTCAGATACGCAGTATTTT
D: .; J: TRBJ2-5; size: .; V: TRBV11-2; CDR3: CASSARLARTSSLQETQYF; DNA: TGTGCCAGCAGCGCCCGTTTGGCCCGGACTTCGTCCCTCCAAGAGACCCAGTACTTC
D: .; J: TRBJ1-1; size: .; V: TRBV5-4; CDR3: CASSLEGARNTEAFF; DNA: TGTGCCAGCAGCTTGGAAGGGGCCAGGAACACTGAAGCTTTCTTT
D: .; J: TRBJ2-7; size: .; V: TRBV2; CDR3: CASTAKYEQYF; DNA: TGTGCCAGCACCGCTAAATACGAGCAGTACTTC
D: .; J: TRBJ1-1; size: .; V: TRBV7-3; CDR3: CASSSGAEAFF; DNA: TGTGCCAGCAGCTCAGGGGCTGAAGCTTTCTTT
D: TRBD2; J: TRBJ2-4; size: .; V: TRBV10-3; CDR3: CAISERLAGAKNIQYF; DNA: TGTGCCATCAGTGAGCGTCTAGCGGGTGCCAAAAACATTCAGTACTTC
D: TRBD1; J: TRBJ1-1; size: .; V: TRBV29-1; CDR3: CSVGQGYTEAFF; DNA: TGCAGCGTGGGACAGGGTTACACTGAAGCTTTCTTT
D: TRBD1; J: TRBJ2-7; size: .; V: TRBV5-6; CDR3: CASSLVDRVYEQYF; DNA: TGTGCCAGCAGCTTAGTGGACAGGGTCTACGAGCAGTACTTC
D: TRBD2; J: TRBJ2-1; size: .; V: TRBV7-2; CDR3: CASSLARLTSGRSNEQFF; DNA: TGTGCCAGCAGCTTAGCCAGGCTTACTAGCGGGAGATCCAATGAGCAGTTCTTC
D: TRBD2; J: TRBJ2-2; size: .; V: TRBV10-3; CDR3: CAISGLAERDTGELFF; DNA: TGTGCCATCAGTGGACTAGCGGAAAGGGACACCGGGGAGCTGTTTTTT
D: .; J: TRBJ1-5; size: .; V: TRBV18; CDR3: CASSPAAGEQPQHF; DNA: TGTGCCAGCTCACCAGCGGCAGGGGAACAGCCCCAGCATTTT
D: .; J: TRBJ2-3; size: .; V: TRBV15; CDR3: CATSNPGRAGDLDTQYF; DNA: TGTGCCACCAGCAACCCAGGACGGGCAGGGGATCTAGATACGCAGTATTTT
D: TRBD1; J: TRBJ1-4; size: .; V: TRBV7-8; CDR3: CASSPGTGPSNEKLFF; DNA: TGTGCCAGCAGCCCCGGGACAGGACCTTCTAATGAAAAACTGTTTTTT
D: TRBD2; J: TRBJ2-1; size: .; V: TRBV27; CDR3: CASSLLAAYNEQFF; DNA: TGTGCCAGCAGTCTTCTAGCGGCCTACAATGAGCAGTTCTTC
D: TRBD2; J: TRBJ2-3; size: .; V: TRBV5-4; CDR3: CASSYTSGRADTQYF; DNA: TGTGCCAGCAGCTATACTAGCGGGAGAGCAGATACGCAGTATTTT
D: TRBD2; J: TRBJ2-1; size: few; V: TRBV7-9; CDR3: CASSSYSGIYNEQFF; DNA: TGTGCCAGCAGCTCGTACAGCGGGATTTACAATGAGCAGTTCTTC
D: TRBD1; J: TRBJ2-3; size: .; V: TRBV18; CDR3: CASSPQGADTQYF; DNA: TGTGCCAGCTCTCCACAGGGGGCAGATACGCAGTATTTT
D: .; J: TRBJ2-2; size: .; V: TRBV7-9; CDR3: CASSLPRSGPGELFF; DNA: TGTGCCAGCAGCTTGCCGCGGAGCGGGCCCGGGGAGCTGTTTTTT
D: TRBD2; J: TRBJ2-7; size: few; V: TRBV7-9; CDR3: CASSRGLAGGYEQYF; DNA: TGTGCCAGCAGCCGTGGACTAGCGGGGGGCTACGAGCAGTACTTC
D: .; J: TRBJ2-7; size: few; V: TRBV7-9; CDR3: CASSHPGHSFYEQYF; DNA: TGTGCCAGCAGCCATCCGGGACACTCGTTCTACGAGCAGTACTTC
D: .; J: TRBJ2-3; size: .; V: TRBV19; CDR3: CATGVRITDTQYF; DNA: TGTGCCACCGGAGTCCGGATCACAGATACGCAGTATTTT
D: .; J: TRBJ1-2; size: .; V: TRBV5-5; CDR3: CASSSPGQRIYGYTF; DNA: TGTGCCAGCAGTTCTCCCGGACAGAGGATCTATGGCTACACCTTC
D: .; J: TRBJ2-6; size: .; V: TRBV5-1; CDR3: CASSSDPGSGANVLTF; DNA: TGCGCCAGCAGTTCTGATCCGGGGTCTGGGGCCAACGTCCTGACTTTC
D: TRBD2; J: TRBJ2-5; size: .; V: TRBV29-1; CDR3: CSTMGLAGGETQYF; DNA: TGCAGCACGATGGGACTAGCGGGAGGGGAGACCCAGTACTTC
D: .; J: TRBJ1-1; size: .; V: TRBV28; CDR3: CASSPSSGQQNTEAFF; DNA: TGTGCCAGCAGCCCTTCCAGCGGACAGCAGAACACTGAAGCTTTCTTT
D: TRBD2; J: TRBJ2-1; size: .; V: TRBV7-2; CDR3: CASSSLGLPILSSYNEQFF; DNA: TGTGCCAGCAGCTCCTTGGGACTACCTATTCTAAGCTCCTACAATGAGCAGTTCTTC
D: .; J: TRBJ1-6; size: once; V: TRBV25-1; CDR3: CASSGLEGSNSPLHF; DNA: TGTGCCAGCAGTGGTCTAGAGGGAAGCAATTCACCCCTCCACTTT
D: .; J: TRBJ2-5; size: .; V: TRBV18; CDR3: CASSPRAGETQYF; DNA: TGTGCCAGCTCACCACGAGCGGGAGAGACCCAGTACTTC
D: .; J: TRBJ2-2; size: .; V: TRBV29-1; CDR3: CSVDPGSTGELFF; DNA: TGCAGCGTTGACCCTGGGAGCACCGGGGAGCTGTTTTTT
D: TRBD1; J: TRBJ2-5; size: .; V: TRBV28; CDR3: CASSLGTAQETQYF; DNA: TGTGCCAGCAGTTTGGGGACAGCCCAAGAGACCCAGTACTTC
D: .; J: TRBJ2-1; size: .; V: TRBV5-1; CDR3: CASSLEGGMSNEQFF; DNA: TGCGCCAGCAGCTTGGAGGGGGGGATGAGCAATGAGCAGTTCTTC
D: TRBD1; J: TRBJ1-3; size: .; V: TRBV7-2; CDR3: CASSQGTGFVNTIYF; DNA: TGTGCCAGCAGCCAGGGGACAGGATTTGTCAACACCATATATTTT
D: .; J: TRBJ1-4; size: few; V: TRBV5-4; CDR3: CASSGSDRPNEKLFF; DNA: TGTGCCAGCAGCGGATCAGACAGGCCGAATGAAAAACTGTTTTTT
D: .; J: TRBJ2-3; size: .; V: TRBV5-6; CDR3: CASSLGGRATITQYF; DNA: TGTGCCAGCAGCTTGGGGGGCAGGGCCACAATCACGCAGTATTTT
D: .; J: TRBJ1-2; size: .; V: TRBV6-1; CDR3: CASSESGYGYTF; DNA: TGTGCCAGCAGTGAGTCGGGGTATGGCTACACCTTC
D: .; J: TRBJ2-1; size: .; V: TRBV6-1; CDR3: CASSLEGPRYNEQFF; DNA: TGTGCCAGCTCTCTTGAGGGCCCGAGGTACAATGAGCAGTTCTTC
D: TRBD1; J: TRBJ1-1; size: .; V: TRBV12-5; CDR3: CASGLVLLAGGFTEAFF; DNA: TGTGCTAGTGGTTTGGTACTCTTGGCAGGGGGCTTCACTGAAGCTTTCTTT
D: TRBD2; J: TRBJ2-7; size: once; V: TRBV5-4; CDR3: CASSLGTSGPISEQYF; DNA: TGTGCCAGCAGCTTGGGAACTAGCGGTCCCATCTCCGAGCAGTACTTC
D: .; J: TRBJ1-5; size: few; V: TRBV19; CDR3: CASTESTGFGSNQPQHF; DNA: TGTGCCAGTACCGAATCAACAGGGTTCGGTAGCAATCAGCCCCAGCATTTT
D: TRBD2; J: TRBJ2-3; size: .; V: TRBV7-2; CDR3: CASSNGGAGGITDTQYF; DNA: TGTGCCAGCAGCAACGGGGGGGCCGGGGGGATCACAGATACGCAGTATTTT
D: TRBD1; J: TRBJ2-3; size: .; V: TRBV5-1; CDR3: CASSLLGQGDTQYF; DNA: TGCGCCAGCAGCTTACTCGGACAGGGAGATACGCAGTATTTT
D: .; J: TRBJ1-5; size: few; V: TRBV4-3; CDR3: CASSQERGARGNQPQHF; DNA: TGCGCCAGCAGCCAAGAGCGGGGGGCGCGAGGCAATCAGCCCCAGCATTTT
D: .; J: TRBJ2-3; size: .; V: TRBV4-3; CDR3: CASSQVGVSRDTQYF; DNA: TGCGCCAGCAGCCAAGTAGGGGTGAGCCGAGATACGCAGTATTTT